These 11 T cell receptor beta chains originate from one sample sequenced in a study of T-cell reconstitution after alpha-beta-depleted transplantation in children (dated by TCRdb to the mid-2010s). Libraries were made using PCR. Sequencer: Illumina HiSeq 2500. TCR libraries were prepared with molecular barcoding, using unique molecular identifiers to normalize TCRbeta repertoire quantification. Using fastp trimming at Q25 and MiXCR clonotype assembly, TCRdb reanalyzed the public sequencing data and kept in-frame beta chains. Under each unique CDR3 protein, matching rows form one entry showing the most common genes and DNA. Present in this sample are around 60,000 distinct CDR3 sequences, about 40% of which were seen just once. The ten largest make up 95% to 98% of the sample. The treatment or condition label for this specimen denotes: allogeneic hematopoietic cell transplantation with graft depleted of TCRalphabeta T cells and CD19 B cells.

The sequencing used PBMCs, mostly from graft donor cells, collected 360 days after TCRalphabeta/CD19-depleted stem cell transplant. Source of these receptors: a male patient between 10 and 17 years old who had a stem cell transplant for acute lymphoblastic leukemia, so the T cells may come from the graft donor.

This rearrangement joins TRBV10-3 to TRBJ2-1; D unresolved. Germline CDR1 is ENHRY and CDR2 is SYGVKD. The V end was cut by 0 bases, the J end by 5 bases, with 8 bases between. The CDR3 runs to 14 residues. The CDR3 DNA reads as TGTGCCATCAGTGAGTCGAGAGAAGACAATGAGCAGTTCTTC. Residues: CAISESREDNEQFF.

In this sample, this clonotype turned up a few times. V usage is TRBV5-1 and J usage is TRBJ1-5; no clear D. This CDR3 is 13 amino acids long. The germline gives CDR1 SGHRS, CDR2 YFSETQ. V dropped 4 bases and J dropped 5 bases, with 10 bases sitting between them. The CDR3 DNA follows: TGCGCCAGCAGCCGTGACGGGGATCAGCCCCAGCATTTT. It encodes CASSRDGDQPQHF.

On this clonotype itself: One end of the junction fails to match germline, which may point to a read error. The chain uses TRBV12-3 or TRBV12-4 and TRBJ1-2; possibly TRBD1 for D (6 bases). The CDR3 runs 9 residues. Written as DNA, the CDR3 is TGTGCCAGCAGCCCGGGACACCACTTC. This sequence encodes CASSPGHHF.

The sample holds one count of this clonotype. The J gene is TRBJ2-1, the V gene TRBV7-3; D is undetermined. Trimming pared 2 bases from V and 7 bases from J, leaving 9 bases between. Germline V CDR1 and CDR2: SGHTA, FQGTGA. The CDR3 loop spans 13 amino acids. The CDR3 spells CASSLPPSNEQFF. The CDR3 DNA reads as TGTGCCAGCAGCTTACCTCCCTCTAATGAGCAGTTCTTC.

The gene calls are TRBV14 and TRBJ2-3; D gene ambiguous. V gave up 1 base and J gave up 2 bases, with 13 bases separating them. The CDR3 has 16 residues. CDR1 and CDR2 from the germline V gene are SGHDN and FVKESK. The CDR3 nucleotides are TGTGCCAGCAGCCAAGGCCCCTATGGTGCCACAGATACGCAGTATTTT. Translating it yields CASSQGPYGATDTQYF.

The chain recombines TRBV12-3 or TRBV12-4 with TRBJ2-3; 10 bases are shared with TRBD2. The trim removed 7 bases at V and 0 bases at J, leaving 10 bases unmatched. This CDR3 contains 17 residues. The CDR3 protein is CASTQTSGYASTDTQYF. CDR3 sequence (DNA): TGTGCCAGCACCCAGACTAGCGGGTACGCTAGCACAGATACGCAGTATTTT.

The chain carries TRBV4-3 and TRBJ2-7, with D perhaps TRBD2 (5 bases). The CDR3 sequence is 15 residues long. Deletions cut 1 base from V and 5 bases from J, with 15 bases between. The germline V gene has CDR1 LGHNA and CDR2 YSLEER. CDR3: CASSQGPQRANEQYF. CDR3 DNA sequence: TGCGCCAGCAGCCAAGGGCCCCAGAGGGCCAACGAGCAGTACTTC.

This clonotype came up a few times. CDR3 coding DNA: TGTGCCAGCAGTAAGGCAGATACGCAGTATTTT. It codes for CASSKADTQYF. The chain couples TRBV2 to TRBJ2-3; D remains unclear. V was cut by 5 bases and J by 4 bases, with 4 bases left in between. The CDR3 covers 11 residues. Germline loops: CDR1 SNHLY, CDR2 FYNNEI. Combining the CDR3 with reference TRBV2 and TRBJ2-3 gives the whole variable domain EPEVTQTPSHQVTQMGQEVILRCVPISNHLYFYWYRQILGQKVEFLVSFYNNEISEKSEIFDDQFSVERPDGSNFTLKIRSTKLEDSAMYFCASSKADTQYFGPGTRLTVL.

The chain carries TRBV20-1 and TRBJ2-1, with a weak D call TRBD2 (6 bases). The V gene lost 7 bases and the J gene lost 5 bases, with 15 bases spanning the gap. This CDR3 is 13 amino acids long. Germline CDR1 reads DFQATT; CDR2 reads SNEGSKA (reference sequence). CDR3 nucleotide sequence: TGCAGTGAATCCGGGACTCGAGACAATGAGCAGTTCTTC. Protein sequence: CSESGTRDNEQFF.

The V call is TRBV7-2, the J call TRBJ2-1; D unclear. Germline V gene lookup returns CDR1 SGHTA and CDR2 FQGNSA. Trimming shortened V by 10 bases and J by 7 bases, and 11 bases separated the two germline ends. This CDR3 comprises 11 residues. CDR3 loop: CAIEAGNEQFF. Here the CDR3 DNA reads TGTGCCATCGAGGCCGGGAATGAGCAGTTCTTC.

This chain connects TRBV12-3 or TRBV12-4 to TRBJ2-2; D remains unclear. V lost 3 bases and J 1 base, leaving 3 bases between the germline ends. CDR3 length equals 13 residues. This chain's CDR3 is CASSLRNTGELFF. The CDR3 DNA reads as TGTGCCAGCAGTTTGAGGAACACCGGGGAGCTGTTTTTT.